This T cell receptor beta chain was recovered during a study of OX40 agonist ivuxolimab in advanced cancers. Study-wide findings and caveats: It was not determined which antigens were specifically recognized by the peripheral T cells that had undergone clonal expansion. Low normalized T-cell clonal expansion was additionally recorded for some nonresponders.

Repertoires were generated with immunoSEQ multiplex PCR, while TCRdb's copy carries only in-frame clones and drops some. The table includes more than 70,000 clones, about four fifths detected once. This clone rates as medium-sized. Its antigen remains unidentified. Germline CDR1 is SGHDN and CDR2 is FVKESK. V was pared by 0 bases and J by 4 bases, with 18 bases between. There are 17 residues in the CDR3. The sample consisted of CD4+ or CD8+ T cells sorted from blood, taken in a trial of the OX40 agonist ivuxolimab. The chain joins TRBV14 to TRBJ1-2; a possible D gene is TRBD1 (5 bases). This TCR was recovered from an adult with an advanced solid tumor such as melanoma, head and neck, liver or kidney cancer. DNA of the CDR3: TGTGCCAGCAGCCAAGATCGAGTAGGGACCCTCTTCTATGGCTACACCTTC. It translates to CASSQDRVGTLFYGYTF. The variable domain in full, completed from reference TRBV14 and TRBJ1-2, reads EAGVTQFPSHSVIEKGQTVTLRCDPISGHDNLYWYRRVMGKEIKFLLHFVKESKQDESGMPNNRFLAERTGGTYSTLKVQPAELEDSGVYFCASSQDRVGTLFYGYTFGSGTRLTVV.